A single sample gave rise to the 3 T cell receptor beta chains below, sequenced in a study of cytomegalovirus exposure and HLA in healthy donors (dated 2017 in TCRdb). Libraries were prepared through the immunoSEQ multiplex PCR assay. For the multiplex PCR, a mixture combining 60 forward primers for TCR Vbeta segments and 13 reverse primers for TCR Jbeta segments was used. This immuneACCESS table, as held by TCRdb, lists in-frame sequences with V and J called but not all clones. Of the missing ones, under half trace to an unresolved V gene in checked studies; the others have no known cause. The sample table lists about 96,000 clones, approximately 72% of them with a count of one. 13% to 15% of the sample is in the top ten clones. Sequencing used PBMCs. The receptor set was obtained from a woman aged 70-85 years in good health and CMV-seropositive.

This clone has just a few counts. The rearrangement joins TRBV6-6 to TRBJ2-2; 8 bases are a match to TRBD2. CDR3 size: 14 residues. Germline V CDR1 and CDR2: MNHNY, SVGAGI (reference sequence). Trimming removed 10 bases from V and 5 bases from J; junction bases left unmatched: 9. CDR3 coding DNA: TGTGCCATCCTTGGGCGGGGGGTTACCGGGGAGCTGTTTTTT. It yields the protein CAILGRGVTGELFF.

The chain couples TRBV7-9 to TRBJ1-4; the match to TRBD1 covers 8 bases. There are 17 residues in the CDR3. The germline V gene has CDR1 SEHNR and CDR2 FQNEAQ (reference sequence). Trimming at V came to 1 base and at J to 8 bases, leaving 12 bases not matched to a gene. The CDR3 loop is CASSLVGKDRADEKLFF. Here the CDR3 DNA reads TGTGCCAGCAGCTTAGTTGGCAAGGACAGGGCTGACGAAAAACTGTTTTTT.

Remarks on this clone: Other nucleotide sequences from this sample produce the same CDR3. This chain uses TRBV5-4 with TRBJ1-6; 8 bases map to TRBD1. This CDR3 comprises 16 residues. Germline values: CDR1 SGHNT, CDR2 YYREEE (reference sequence). Germline trimming cut 4 bases from V and 9 bases from J; bases unmatched to any gene: 12. The CDR3 here is CASSLDRAPSSSPLHF. CDR3 nucleotide sequence: TGTGCCAGCAGCCTGGACAGGGCGCCCTCTAGTTCACCCCTCCACTTT.